Listed below are T cell receptor beta chains from one sample, sequenced in a study of early T cells in non-severe SARS-CoV-2 infection. MiXCR was run by TCRdb on the 5' RACE reads, yielding one entry per CDR3 protein. Among approximately 71,000 distinct CDR3 sequences listed, 10% to 15% were seen once. Source material: whole blood. Receptors originate from an adult who was a healthcare worker with PCR-confirmed SARS-CoV-2 infection or an uninfected control (not recorded which). CDR3s include the opening cysteine and the closing phenylalanine or tryptophan. A D gene is named only where the DNA matches it firmly. Part of the rows lack a size; the others show once, few, many or a class for expanded clones.

v_call	j_call	d_call	clone_size	cdr3_nt	cdr3_aa
TRBV30	TRBJ2-6	NA	few	TGTGCCTGGAGTGTAGGGCGACTGTACTCTGGGGCCAACGTCCTGACTTTC	CAWSVGRLYSGANVLTF
TRBV13	TRBJ2-6	NA	many	TGTGCCAGCAGCCTTGGGGACGCCGTCTCTGGGGCCAACGTCCTGACTTTC	CASSLGDAVSGANVLTF
TRBV2	TRBJ1-2	TRBD1	few	TGTGCCAGCAGTGAAGCGCGGACAGGGAGAGGTGGCTACACCTTC	CASSEARTGRGGYTF
TRBV7-6	TRBJ1-3	NA	many	TGTGCCAGCAGCTTAAAGCCCCCAGCAGGGTCCTCTGGAAACACCATATATTTT	CASSLKPPAGSSGNTIYF
TRBV19	TRBJ1-5	NA	few	TGTGCCAGTAGTATTCAGGTGCGCGGCAATCAGCCCCAGCATTTT	CASSIQVRGNQPQHF
TRBV9	TRBJ2-3	NA	NA	TGTGCCAGCAGCGTAGTTCCGGCCCCTGGGGATACGCAGTATTTT	CASSVVPAPGDTQYF
TRBV30	TRBJ1-1	NA	few	TGTGCCTGGAGAGTGGACCCGGGGGAAGCTTTCTTT	CAWRVDPGEAFF
TRBV7-9	TRBJ2-3	NA	NA	TGTGCCAGCAGCCTTGGTGGGAGGAGTGGCACAGATACGCAGTATTTT	CASSLGGRSGTDTQYF
TRBV6-2/TRBV6-3	TRBJ2-1	NA	NA	TGTGCCAGCATACCCACTTCCTCGGGTACCAATGAGCAGTTCTTC	CASIPTSSGTNEQFF
TRBV3-1	TRBJ2-1	TRBD1	NA	TGTGCCAGCAGCCGCGGGACAGGGAGGGGTAATGAGCAGTTCTTC	CASSRGTGRGNEQFF
TRBV5-1	TRBJ1-2	NA	NA	TGCGCCAGCAGCTTGGAGAGAGGGAACTATGGCTACACCTTC	CASSLERGNYGYTF
TRBV28	TRBJ2-5	NA	many	TGTGCCAGCAGTAACTGGACCATCCAAGAGACCCAGTACTTC	CASSNWTIQETQYF
TRBV7-6	TRBJ2-2	NA	many	TGTGCCAGCAGCCCCGACGGGAACACCGGGGAGCTGTTTTTT	CASSPDGNTGELFF
TRBV5-1	TRBJ2-7	NA	NA	TGCGCCAGCAGCTCAACGACAAGCTACGAGCAGTACTTC	CASSSTTSYEQYF
TRBV7-3	TRBJ1-1	NA	many	TGTGCCAGCAGCTCCCAATCCGGGACGAACACTGAAGCTTTCTTT	CASSSQSGTNTEAFF
TRBV2	TRBJ2-5	NA	many	TGTGCCAGCAGTGAAGTAAAATCTGTGGGGACCCAGTACTTC	CASSEVKSVGTQYF
TRBV11-2	TRBJ2-3	NA	NA	TGTGCCAGCAGCCCGACAGGCATTAGCACAGATACGCAGTATTTT	CASSPTGISTDTQYF
TRBV12-3/TRBV12-4	TRBJ2-1	NA	few	TGTGCCAGCAGTCCGGATCCACCTACCTACAATGAGCAGTTCTTC	CASSPDPPTYNEQFF
TRBV29-1	TRBJ1-1	NA	many	TGCAGCGTTGAAAAGGAGAGGTCGGCTTTCTTT	CSVEKERSAFF
TRBV30	TRBJ2-3	NA	few	TGTGCCTGGAAACTAAGCGGAGCATTCCTCACAGATACGCAGTATTTT	CAWKLSGAFLTDTQYF
TRBV27	TRBJ1-1	TRBD1	NA	TGTGCCAGCAGTTTAGTCAGGGGGGAAGCTTTCTTT	CASSLVRGEAFF
TRBV2	TRBJ2-7	NA	NA	TGTGCCAGCAGAGAAGAATTACAGGTCTACGAGCAGTACTTC	CASREELQVYEQYF
TRBV3-1	TRBJ1-2	NA	NA	TGTGCCAGCGGGGGCAGTAGTAACTATGGCTACACCTTC	CASGGSSNYGYTF
TRBV27	TRBJ2-7	NA	NA	TGTGCCAGCAGTTTGGGCAGGGCCAACTACGAGCAGTACTTC	CASSLGRANYEQYF
TRBV11-3	TRBJ2-7	NA	few	TGTGCCAGCAGCTTAGGTCTTGACTACGAGCAGTACTTC	CASSLGLDYEQYF
TRBV4-3	TRBJ2-3	NA	many	TGCGCCAGCAGCCAGGAACATGAAAGACCTACAGATACGCAGTATTTT	CASSQEHERPTDTQYF
TRBV5-5	TRBJ1-1	NA	NA	TGTGCCAGCAGCCTGGACGAGGCTGAAGCTTTCTTT	CASSLDEAEAFF
TRBV14	TRBJ2-2	NA	few	TGTGCCAGCAGCCAAGGGTCGAACACCGGGGAGCTGTTTTTT	CASSQGSNTGELFF
TRBV12-3/TRBV12-4	TRBJ1-1	NA	NA	TGTGCCAGCAGTCCAACCGGGACTCTTGTTGAAGCTTTCTTT	CASSPTGTLVEAFF
TRBV5-8	TRBJ2-7	NA	many	TGTGCCAGCAGCTTGTTAGCAGGAGGAAACGAGCAGTACTTC	CASSLLAGGNEQYF
TRBV7-2	TRBJ2-3	NA	few	TGTGCCAGCAGCCCGGGGACTTCGAGTGCTAGCACAGATACGCAGTATTTT	CASSPGTSSASTDTQYF
TRBV7-2	TRBJ2-5	TRBD2	NA	TGTGCCAGCAGCCGAGGTAGCGGGGGGGCCGAGACCCAGTACTTC	CASSRGSGGAETQYF
TRBV11-2	TRBJ1-1	TRBD1	many	TGTGCCAGCAGCTTTACAGGGGTCACTGAAGCTTTCTTT	CASSFTGVTEAFF
TRBV27	TRBJ1-6	NA	many	TGTGCCAGCAGGCTTGCAGGGGCAAGTAATTCACCCCTCCACTTT	CASRLAGASNSPLHF
TRBV6-5	TRBJ1-5	NA	many	TGTGCCAGCAGTACTAACAGGGACAATCAGCCCCAGCATTTT	CASSTNRDNQPQHF
TRBV18	TRBJ1-4	NA	NA	TGTGCCAGCACTAGGGGGGAAAAACTGTTTTTT	CASTRGEKLFF
TRBV6-6	TRBJ1-1	NA	many	TGTGCCAGCAGCGGACAGATGAACACTGAAGCTTTCTTT	CASSGQMNTEAFF
TRBV12-3/TRBV12-4	TRBJ1-1	NA	NA	TGTGCCAGCAGTTTTGCCGCAGCCAACACTGAAGCTTTCTTT	CASSFAAANTEAFF
TRBV2	TRBJ2-4	TRBD1	few	TGTGCCAGCAGTGGCCCGACAGGGGTTCGGGCCAAAAACATTCAGTACTTC	CASSGPTGVRAKNIQYF
TRBV4-3	TRBJ1-3	NA	NA	TGCGCCAGCAGCCAAGCCCCCCAGGCCGCAGAAAACACCATATATTTT	CASSQAPQAAENTIYF
TRBV20-1	TRBJ2-5	TRBD2	NA	TGCAGTGCCCTACTAGCGGGGGAGACCCAGTACTTC	CSALLAGETQYF
TRBV25-1	TRBJ2-7	NA	NA	TGTGCCAGCAGTGAGACAAATCGGGTGTACGAGCAGTACTTC	CASSETNRVYEQYF
TRBV19	TRBJ2-2	NA	few	TGTGCCAGTGGGCGATCGGGACTTTGGGGCGGGGAGCTGTTTTTT	CASGRSGLWGGELFF
TRBV6-5	TRBJ1-6	NA	few	TGTGCCAGCAGTTACACGAATTCACCCCTCCACTTT	CASSYTNSPLHF
TRBV4-3	TRBJ2-7	NA	few	TGCGCCAGCAGCCAAGATAAGTCGGGTTACGAGCAGTACTTC	CASSQDKSGYEQYF
TRBV20-1	TRBJ2-7	TRBD2	NA	TGCAGTGCTGGGCGAGCGGGGCAGAGATCCTACGAGCAGTACTTC	CSAGRAGQRSYEQYF
TRBV5-1	TRBJ1-1	NA	NA	TGCGCCAACAGCTTCGGGGGCTCGACGAACACTGAAGCTTTCTTT	CANSFGGSTNTEAFF
TRBV5-6	TRBJ1-1	TRBD1	NA	TGTGCCAGCAGCCCCGGGACAGGGGGAACTGAAGCTTTCTTT	CASSPGTGGTEAFF
TRBV20-1	TRBJ2-7	TRBD2	few	TGCAGTGCTAGAGGCCTTGGGAGGGTAGGATCCTACGAGCAGTACTTC	CSARGLGRVGSYEQYF
TRBV7-2	TRBJ2-1	NA	NA	TGTGCCAGCAGCCCCCTGCGGGCCTCCTACAATGAGCAGTTCTTC	CASSPLRASYNEQFF
TRBV5-1	TRBJ2-7	TRBD1	few	TGCGCCAGCAGCTTGGAAGGGACAGACTCCTACGAGCAGTACTTC	CASSLEGTDSYEQYF
TRBV4-2	TRBJ2-2	NA	NA	TGTGCCAGCAGCCCCATCCCCGGACTTTCGAACACCGGGGAGCTGTTTTTT	CASSPIPGLSNTGELFF
TRBV15	TRBJ2-1	NA	few	TGTGCCACCAGCAGAGATCAGGCGGGGTACAATGAGCAGTTCTTC	CATSRDQAGYNEQFF